One and the same sample provided the 31 T cell receptor beta chains below, sequenced in a study of blood T cell repertoires in COVID-19. Generated by immunoSEQ multiplex PCR, the TCRdb table keeps only in-frame clones and is missing some. The sample holds just over 150,000 clones, approximately 90% seen once. Sequences were obtained from peripheral blood. Receptors were obtained from a woman in her 70s with acute or convalescent COVID-19.

V gene TRBV7-2 combines with J gene TRBJ1-6, with D possibly being TRBD1 (5 bases). CDR1 is SGHTA, CDR2 FQGNSA, per germline. The CDR3 runs to 12 residues. The V and J ends lost 5 bases and 14 bases respectively, with 13 bases between them. CDR3 sequence reads: CASSMPLGALHF. The CDR3 bases are TGTGCCAGCAGCATGCCTTTAGGGGCCCTCCACTTT.

V and J are TRBV12-3 or TRBV12-4 and TRBJ1-2; TRBD1 aligns across 9 bases. The trim removed 3 bases at V and 8 bases at J, leaving 1 base unmatched. The CDR3 contains 12 residues. The CDR3 bases are TGTGCCAGCAGTTTCGGGACAGGGGGCTACACCTTC. It codes for CASSFGTGGYTF.

This rearrangement joins TRBV19 to TRBJ1-2, with 10 nucleotides matching TRBD1. This CDR3 comprises 16 residues. The V segment lost 10 bases and the J segment 0 bases; nucleotides outside the gene matches: 11. The V gene's germline CDR1 is LNHDA and CDR2 SQIVND (reference sequence). The CDR3 DNA reads as TGTGCCACCCAGCCCCGGACAGGGGGAACTAACTATGGCTACACCTTC. Translation gives CATQPRTGGTNYGYTF.

The chain uses TRBV3-1 (or the pseudogene TRBV3-2) and TRBJ1-4; weak D call: TRBD1 (6 bases). Germline V gives CDR1 LGHDT, CDR2 YNNKEL (reference sequence). Between the trimmed V and J ends, which lost 3 bases and 7 bases, there was a span of 15 bases. This CDR3 is built from 15 residues. The CDR3, as DNA: TGTGCCAGCAGCCAGCCTACAGGGTTAGGTGAAAAACTGTTTTTT. Translation: CASSQPTGLGEKLFF.

The rearrangement uses TRBV6-2 or TRBV6-3 and TRBJ2-3, with 10 bases lining up with TRBD2. V lost 4 bases, J lost 3 bases, and 7 bases stayed unmatched. Germline CDR1 is MNHEY and CDR2 is SVGEGT. The CDR3 covers 16 residues. In DNA, the CDR3 is TGTGCCAGCAGTTTGAGCGGGGGGGCCGGGACAGATACGCAGTATTTT. It translates to CASSLSGGAGTDTQYF.

The V and J genes are TRBV6-5 and TRBJ2-7, with 7 bases matching TRBD1. The trim removed 9 bases at V and 0 bases at J, leaving 5 bases unmatched. Germline CDR1 and CDR2: MNHEY and SVGAGI. CDR3 length equals 13 residues. The CDR3 bases are TGTGCCAGTACCGGGACAGACTCCTACGAGCAGTACTTC. Its translation is CASTGTDSYEQYF.

This clone was counted between two and nine times. The rearrangement links TRBV24-1 to TRBJ1-4; 8 nucleotides agree with TRBD1. The CDR3 is made up of 15 amino acids. V shed 4 bases and J 5 bases; nucleotides not matched to a gene: 5. CDR1 KGHDR and CDR2 SFDVKD come from the germline V gene. CDR3: CATSDPGTGNEKLFF. CDR3 in DNA: TGTGCCACCAGTGACCCCGGGACAGGCAATGAAAAACTGTTTTTT.

This clone was recorded a few times. The chain couples TRBV30 to TRBJ2-5; 8 bases line up with TRBD2. From germline, CDR1 is GTSNPN and CDR2 SVGIG (reference sequence). V trimming: 2 bases; J trimming: 4 bases; junction bases outside the gene matches: 9. The CDR3 contains 15 residues. Written as DNA, the CDR3 is TGTGCCTGGAGTCTAAAACGAGCGGGGGTAGAGACCCAGTACTTC. Translation: CAWSLKRAGVETQYF.

The chain couples TRBV4-2 to TRBJ2-4; 12 positions agree with TRBD1. The CDR3 covers 19 residues. Looked up from germline, CDR1 is LGHNA and CDR2 is YNFKEQ. The J segment lost 3 bases and the V segment lost 5 bases, leaving 14 bases of the junction unmatched. The CDR3 reads CASSIYFPGQGAGKNIQYF. As DNA, the CDR3 is TGTGCCAGCAGCATCTACTTCCCGGGACAGGGGGCCGGCAAAAACATTCAGTACTTC.

The chain links TRBV5-1 to TRBJ1-4, with 10 bases identical to TRBD1. The V and J ends lost 4 bases and 8 bases, in that order; junction bases with no gene match: 8. This CDR3 has 15 amino acids. Germline V CDR1 and CDR2: SGHRS, YFSETQ. The CDR3 protein is CASSGGGTGVEKLFF. The CDR3 region has the DNA TGCGCCAGCAGCGGCGGTGGGACAGGGGTCGAAAAACTGTTTTTT.

J is TRBJ2-5 and V is TRBV6-1; TRBD2 aligns across 11 bases. There are 16 residues in the CDR3. Looked up from germline, CDR1 is MNHNS and CDR2 is SASEGT. V trimming: 4 bases; J trimming: 3 bases; junction bases outside the gene matches: 7. CDR3 DNA: TGTGCCAGCAGTGGCACTAGCGGGGGACTAAAAGAGACCCAGTACTTC. Translating it yields CASSGTSGGLKETQYF.

The rearrangement uses TRBV12-3 or TRBV12-4 and TRBJ1-5; D is uncertain. The CDR3 has 13 residues. V was trimmed by 1 base and J by 9 bases, leaving 10 bases between them. CDR3 sequence (DNA): TGTGCCAGCAGTTTAGAAGTCCGGGGGCCCCAGCATTTT. The encoded protein is CASSLEVRGPQHF.

In DNA, the CDR3 is TGTGCCAGCAGCTACCTGACAGCTTCTGGGGCCAACGTCCTGACTTTC. It encodes CASSYLTASGANVLTF. The J gene is TRBJ2-6, the V gene TRBV7-9; tentatively, D is TRBD1 (5 bases). Per germline, CDR1 SEHNR and CDR2 FQNEAQ (reference sequence). Deletions cut 4 bases from V and 1 base from J, with 11 bases between. There are 16 residues in the CDR3.

This sequence joins TRBV9 and TRBJ2-7; 7 bases align to TRBD2. J gave up 4 bases and V 0 bases, and 7 bases lay outside the gene matches. Germline V gene lookup returns CDR1 SGDLS and CDR2 YYNGEE. This CDR3 has 15 residues. Here the CDR3 DNA reads TGTGCCAGCAGCGTAGAGCCGGGGGGTAGATACGAGCAGTACTTC. Amino acids: CASSVEPGGRYEQYF.

The chain uses TRBV19 and TRBJ1-5; tentative D call: TRBD1 (6 bases). CDR1 and CDR2 from the germline V gene are LNHDA and SQIVND (reference sequence). The CDR3 extends over 13 amino acids. Trimming shortened V by 7 bases and J by 4 bases, and 11 bases separated the two germline ends. CDR3 bases: TGTGCCAGTAAGGACAGAGAGAATCAGCCCCAGCATTTT. It is translated as CASKDRENQPQHF. The full variable domain, its missing parts supplied by reference TRBV19 and TRBJ1-5, is DGGITQSPKYLFRKEGQNVTLSCEQNLNHDAMYWYRQDPGQGLRLIYYSQIVNDFQKGDIAEGYSVSREKKESFPLTVTSAQKNPTAFYLCASKDRENQPQHFGDGTRLSIL.

The chain couples TRBV30 to TRBJ1-1; tentative D call: TRBD1 (6 bases). In germline, CDR1 is GTSNPN, CDR2 SVGIG (reference sequence). Between the trimmed V and J ends, which lost 0 bases and 5 bases, there was a span of 16 bases. This CDR3 comprises 15 residues. CDR3 in amino acids: CAWSVSSTGKTEAFF. In nucleotides, the CDR3 is TGTGCCTGGAGTGTATCATCAACAGGGAAAACTGAAGCTTTCTTT. The full variable domain, its missing parts supplied by reference TRBV30 and TRBJ1-1, is SQTIHQWPATLVQPVGSPLSLECTVEGTSNPNLYWYRQAAGRGLQLLFYSVGIGQISSEVPQNLSASRPQDRQFILSSKKLLLSDSGFYLCAWSVSSTGKTEAFFGQGTRLTVV.

The chain links TRBV27 to TRBJ1-5; the D gene is possibly TRBD1 (5 bases). Germline CDR1 is MNHEY and CDR2 is SMNVEV (reference sequence). V lost 0 bases, J lost 7 bases, and 13 bases lay in between. This CDR3 is 15 amino acids long. Written as DNA, the CDR3 is TGTGCCAGCAGTTTATCGCGGGGGAGGGAACAGCCCCAGCATTTT. Protein: CASSLSRGREQPQHF.

The chain combines TRBV28 with TRBJ1-2, with D tentatively TRBD1 (5 bases). This CDR3 region has 14 residues. Germline V gene sequence: CDR1 MDHEN, CDR2 SYDVKM. Trimming stripped 7 bases from V and 2 bases from J, with 14 bases between. The CDR3 region is CASKDGGANYGYTF. CDR3 nucleotide sequence: TGTGCCAGCAAAGATGGAGGGGCGAACTATGGCTACACCTTC.

Here the CDR3 reads CASSLGQFTGELFF. CDR3 sequence (DNA): TGTGCCAGCAGCTTGGGACAGTTCACCGGGGAGCTGTTTTTT. The V and J genes are TRBV5-5 and TRBJ2-2; possible D gene TRBD1, 5 bases. The CDR3 has 14 residues. Germline V lookup: CDR1 SGHKS, CDR2 YYEKEE (reference sequence). V lost 0 bases to trimming and J lost 4 bases, with 7 bases between them.

This clone was counted a few times. This chain connects TRBV2 to TRBJ1-5; weak D call: TRBD1 (6 bases). V was shortened by 3 bases and J by 6 bases, with 12 bases between the two germline ends. Germline V gene data show CDR1 as SNHLY and CDR2 as FYNNEI. The CDR3 spans 14 residues. For the CDR3, the DNA is TGTGCCAGCAGTGAGCAAGGCAGGGGTCAGCCCCAGCATTTT. This translates into CASSEQGRGQPQHF. Filled out from reference TRBV2 and TRBJ1-5, the complete variable domain reads EPEVTQTPSHQVTQMGQEVILRCVPISNHLYFYWYRQILGQKVEFLVSFYNNEISEKSEIFDDQFSVERPDGSNFTLKIRSTKLEDSAMYFCASSEQGRGQPQHFGDGTRLSIL.

The CDR3 loop is CASSLMTDTQYF. For the CDR3, the DNA is TGTGCCAGCTCACTTATGACAGATACGCAGTATTTT. V and J are TRBV18 and TRBJ2-3; D call uncertain. The germline V gene encodes CDR1 KGHSH and CDR2 LQKENI. The CDR3 spans 12 residues. Trimming took 4 bases from V and 3 from J, leaving 5 bases between them.

V and J are TRBV5-1 and TRBJ2-7; 10 nucleotides agree with TRBD1. This CDR3 region has 14 residues. The V segment lost 4 bases and the J segment 3 bases; nucleotides outside the gene matches: 4. CDR1 and CDR2 from the germline V gene are SGHRS and YFSETQ. The CDR3 here is CASSLGDRGYEQYV. The CDR3, as DNA: TGCGCCAGCAGCCTGGGGGACAGGGGCTACGAGCAGTACGTC.

This clone was observed a handful of times. This rearrangement joins TRBV19 to TRBJ1-2; D is unresolved. The V and J ends lost 9 bases and 2 bases respectively, with 10 bases between them. This CDR3 is built from 12 residues. Per the germline V gene, CDR1 is LNHDA and CDR2 is SQIVND (reference sequence). The CDR3 DNA reads as TGTGCCAGCCTCGAAGAGAACTATGGCTACACCTTC. As protein: CASLEENYGYTF.

The chain joins TRBV6-5 to TRBJ1-6; D unclear. Germline CDR1 is MNHEY and CDR2 is SVGAGI. Trimming stripped 8 bases from V and 10 bases from J, with 12 bases between. The CDR3 is 12 residues long. The CDR3, as DNA: TGTGCCAGCGGAGGGTTCATCTCACCCCTCCACTTT. Its translation is CASGGFISPLHF.

CDR3 nucleotide sequence: TGCAGTGCTAGTTTCAGGTGGAAGAATTCACCCCTCCACTTT. It encodes CSASFRWKNSPLHF. The chain joins TRBV20-1 to TRBJ1-6; D gene uncertain. V was pared by 3 bases and J by 7 bases, with 13 bases between. This CDR3 region has 14 residues. From germline, CDR1 is DFQATT and CDR2 SNEGSKA (reference sequence).

The chain recombines TRBV18 with TRBJ2-2; 12 nucleotides line up with TRBD1. From germline, CDR1 is KGHSH and CDR2 LQKENI. J gave up 3 bases and V 3 bases, and 11 bases lay outside the gene matches. This CDR3 contains 19 residues. CDR3 in DNA: TGTGCCAGCTCACCTCTCCCAGGGACAGGGGGCAAGGACACCGGGGAGCTGTTTTTT. Its translation is CASSPLPGTGGKDTGELFF.

This chain uses TRBV3-1 (or the pseudogene TRBV3-2) with TRBJ2-3, with TRBD2 as a possible D gene (5 bases). CDR1 and CDR2 (germline): LGHDT, YNNKEL (reference sequence). The V end was cut by 2 bases, the J end by 3 bases, with 6 bases between. This CDR3 region has 13 residues. In DNA, the CDR3 is TGTGCCAGCAGCCAATGGGAGACAGATACGCAGTATTTT. Its protein is CASSQWETDTQYF.

A few counts support this clone. This sequence joins TRBV23-1 and TRBJ1-5, with a tentative D call TRBD1 (6 bases). TRBV23-1 qualifies as an ORF whose function is uncertain. This CDR3 has 15 residues. The V gene lost 7 bases and the J gene lost 7 bases, with 20 bases spanning the gap. Here the CDR3 DNA reads TGCGCCAGCATCGGGGCCTGGGACACGGGACAGCCCCAGCATTTT. Its translation: CASIGAWDTGQPQHF.

This clone came up a few times. The CDR3 here is CASSLLFVAGGIQETQYF. CDR3 in DNA: TGTGCCAGCAGCTTATTGTTCGTAGCGGGGGGGATTCAAGAGACCCAGTACTTC. J is TRBJ2-5 and V is TRBV7-6; 11 bases line up with TRBD2. The germline V gene encodes CDR1 SGHVS and CDR2 FNYEAQ. CDR3 length: 18 residues. Trimming at V came to 2 bases and at J to 2 bases, leaving 10 bases not matched to a gene. Supplemented by reference TRBV7-6 and TRBJ2-5, the full variable domain reads GAGVSQSPRYKVTKRGQDVALRCDPISGHVSLYWYRQALGQGPEFLTYFNYEAQQDKSGLPNDRFSAERPEGSISTLTIQRTEQRDSAMYRCASSLLFVAGGIQETQYFGPGTRLLVL.

V is TRBV5-1 and J is TRBJ2-6, with TRBD1 matching over 9 bases. J lost 0 bases, V lost 4 bases, and 5 bases had no gene match. The CDR3 sequence is 17 residues long. Germline CDR1 is SGHRS and CDR2 is YFSETQ. CDR3 protein: CASSGGTGYSGANVLTF. The CDR3 DNA is TGCGCCAGCAGCGGCGGGACAGGGTACTCTGGGGCCAACGTCCTGACTTTC.

The chain has TRBV28 and TRBJ2-1; 10 nucleotides agree with TRBD2. V shed 8 bases, J shed 10 bases, and the junction held 11 bases outside the gene matches. The CDR3 has 14 residues. Germline loops: CDR1 MDHEN, CDR2 SYDVKM. As DNA, the CDR3 is TGTGCCAGCCCACCAAGCGGGGGGGCCGGAGAGCAGTTCTTC. It codes for CASPPSGGAGEQFF. Full variable domain (rest looked up from reference TRBV28 and TRBJ2-1): DVKVTQSSRYLVKRTGEKVFLECVQDMDHENMFWYRQDPGLGLRLIYFSYDVKMKEKGDIPEGYSVSREKKERFSLILESASTNQTSMYLCASPPSGGAGEQFFGPGTRLTVL.